The 5 T cell receptor beta chains below all came from one sample that was sequenced in a study of blood T cell repertoires in COVID-19. Libraries were prepared by immunoSEQ multiplex PCR; TCRdb keeps only in-frame clonotypes and omits some of them. The sample holds 43,000 or so clones; around 79% are singletons and the top ten take less than 25%. Sequenced: peripheral blood. Every receptor here comes from a woman aged 55-69 years with acute or convalescent COVID-19.

The chain links TRBV3-1 (or the pseudogene TRBV3-2) to TRBJ1-1, with 8 bases identical to TRBD1. This CDR3 has 14 amino acids. V trimming: 4 bases; J trimming: 5 bases; junction bases outside the gene matches: 6. Germline V gene data show CDR1 as LGHDT and CDR2 as YNNKEL (reference sequence). CDR3 region: CASSRQGARTEAFF. The CDR3, as DNA: TGTGCCAGCAGCCGGCAGGGGGCGCGAACTGAAGCTTTCTTT.

The chain links TRBV29-1 to TRBJ2-7; D is possibly TRBD1 (6 bases). CDR3 length equals 12 residues. The V and J ends lost 7 bases and 7 bases respectively, with 17 bases between them. Germline CDR1 is SQVTM and CDR2 is ANQGSEA. The CDR3 nucleotides are TGCAGCGCTCGAGGGGGACACAGGGAGCAGTACTTC. Its protein product is CSARGGHREQYF.

This chain connects TRBV9 to TRBJ1-2; 10 bases line up with TRBD1. The ends lost 4 bases at V and 8 bases at J; junction bases unmatched: 14. The CDR3 extends over 16 amino acids. Germline-derived CDR1 and CDR2 are SGDLS and YYNGEE. The CDR3 is CASSRDRGPQGRGYTF. The CDR3 DNA reads TGTGCCAGCAGCAGGGACAGGGGTCCGCAAGGTCGAGGCTACACCTTC. Variable domain in full (rest from reference TRBV9 and TRBJ1-2): DSGVTQTPKHLITATGQRVTLRCSPRSGDLSVYWYQQSLDQGLQFLIQYYNGEERAKGNILERFSAQQFPDLHSELNLSSLELGDSALYFCASSRDRGPQGRGYTFGSGTRLTVV.

CDR3 protein: CASSSRDRSTGELFF. Here the CDR3 DNA reads TGTGCCAGCAGCTCTCGGGACAGGTCCACCGGGGAGCTGTTTTTT. The chain employs TRBV11-1 and TRBJ2-2; 8 bases line up with TRBD1. Germline values: CDR1 SGHAT, CDR2 FQDESV (reference sequence). The CDR3 is 15 residues long. V shed 4 bases and J 4 bases; nucleotides not matched to a gene: 5. Supplemented by reference TRBV11-1 and TRBJ2-2, the full variable domain reads EAEVAQSPRYKITEKSQAVAFWCDPISGHATLYWYRQILGQGPELLVQFQDESVVDDSQLPKDRFSAERLKGVDSTLKIQPAELGDSAMYLCASSSRDRSTGELFFGEGSRLTVL.

This clone was seen only once. The gene calls are TRBV15 and TRBJ1-1; TRBD1 agrees at 9 bases. Trimming removed 0 bases from V and 2 bases from J; junction bases left unmatched: 4. The CDR3 covers 16 residues. Germline-derived CDR1 and CDR2 are LNHNV and YYDKDF (reference sequence). The CDR3 reads CATSRDRTGANTEAFF. CDR3 DNA sequence: TGTGCCACCAGCAGAGATAGGACAGGGGCCAACACTGAAGCTTTCTTT.